The T cell receptor (beta chain) under discussion was sequenced for a study of beta chain features in type 1 diabetes. Points from the study as a whole: VDJ junctions in type 1 diabetes patients carried more deletions and fewer insertions. Shortening that was moderate but significant affected the TCRB CDR3s of Type 1 diabetes patients in all four CD4+ subsets.

Trimming took off 4 bases at V and 0 bases at J, with 15 bases between the two ends. The CDR3 runs 16 residues. Germline CDR1 and CDR2: MNHNS and SASEGT. Without exception, sorted populations had purity beyond 95%. Expressed TCRB transcripts got sequenced, as all isolated RNA was reverse transcribed. Data came from immunoSEQ multiplex PCR; TCRdb stores just in-frame clones and leaves some out. The repertoire holds about 120,000 clones, 16% seen once, with 2% to 2.5% in the top ten. There are a few counts of this clone. Its specificity is unknown. The chain joins TRBV6-1 to TRBJ1-2; TRBD1 is a possible D gene (6 bases). The receptor's source is a man aged 30 to 39 with type 1 diabetes. Sequencing used central memory CD4+ T cells from blood. For the CDR3, the DNA is TGTGCCAGCAGTGTCATCGGGGGGCTTTCTAACTATGGCTACACCTTC. It specifies CASSVIGGLSNYGYTF.